This T cell receptor (beta chain) was identified in a study of cytomegalovirus exposure and HLA in healthy donors. PCR primers comprised 60 Vbeta and 13 Jbeta primers. The table came from immunoSEQ multiplex PCR; TCRdb's copy has only in-frame clones and leaves some out. The sample shows approximately 200,000 clones, more than 70% of them seen only once. The CDR3 is made up of 15 amino acids. V lost 8 bases, J lost 5 bases, and 5 bases stayed unmatched. Germline CDR1 ENHRY, CDR2 SYGVKD. The TCR originated in a boy younger than 18 in good health and CMV-seronegative. Sequencing input: PBMCs. The rearrangement joins TRBV10-3 to TRBJ2-5; 16 bases agree with TRBD2. The CDR3 loop is CAIGTSGGAGETQYF. The DNA of the CDR3 is TGTGCCATCGGGACTAGCGGGGGGGCCGGGGAGACCCAGTACTTC.